These 5 T cell receptor beta chains were sequenced from one sample in a study of blood T cell repertoires in COVID-19. Using immunoSEQ multiplex PCR, the repertoire was profiled, and TCRdb retains in-frame clones only, with some absent. The sample lists about 90,000 clones; 75% to 90% were seen once. The sequenced material came from peripheral blood. Source of these receptors: a male donor with acute or convalescent COVID-19.

Details on this clone: Other DNA variants within this sample encode the same CDR3. V gene TRBV7-9 combines with J gene TRBJ2-3; TRBD1 aligns across 8 bases. The CDR3 is made up of 15 amino acids. The ends lost 5 bases at V and 9 bases at J; junction bases unmatched: 13. In germline, CDR1 is SEHNR, CDR2 FQNEAQ (reference sequence). The DNA for the CDR3 is TGTGCCAGCAGCCCCAGTTGGGGGGACAGGACGACGCAGTATTTT. Its translation is CASSPSWGDRTTQYF. The whole variable domain, filled in from reference TRBV7-9 and TRBJ2-3, reads DTGVSQNPRHKITKRGQNVTFRCDPISEHNRLYWYRQTLGQGPEFLTYFQNEAQLEKSRLLSDRFSAERPKGSFSTLEIQRTEQGDSAMYLCASSPSWGDRTTQYFGPGTRLTVL.

J is TRBJ2-2 and V is TRBV27; D might be TRBD1 (5 bases). The CDR3 extends over 14 amino acids. Germline assignment: CDR1 MNHEY and CDR2 SMNVEV (reference sequence). V shed 7 bases and J shed 6 bases, with 15 bases lying between them. The CDR3 DNA is TGTGCCAGCAAATGGACACCCCCGGCCGGGGAGCTGTTTTTT. It codes for CASKWTPPAGELFF.

The chain couples TRBV30 to TRBJ1-5; possible D gene TRBD1, 6 bases. V was clipped by 4 bases and J by 7 bases, with 11 bases between them. The germline CDR1 and CDR2 sequences are GTSNPN and SVGIG (reference sequence). The CDR3 runs to 12 residues. In DNA form, the CDR3 reads TGTGCCTGGAAGGGGGTAGGCCAGCCCCAGCATTTT. It yields the protein CAWKGVGQPQHF.

The V gene is TRBV11-2, the J gene TRBJ1-5; D is undetermined. CDR1 SGHAT and CDR2 FQNNGV come from the germline V gene. This CDR3 contains 13 residues. Trimming removed 2 bases at V and 4 bases at J, with 6 bases between. The CDR3 nucleotides read TGTGCCAGCAGCTTATCAGGAAATCAGCCCCAGCATTTT. Protein product: CASSLSGNQPQHF.

The chain couples TRBV19 to TRBJ1-5, with 8 nucleotides matching TRBD1. CDR1 is LNHDA and CDR2 is SQIVND in the germline V gene (reference sequence). This CDR3 has 14 amino acids. V lost 5 bases and J lost 0; bases outside the gene matches: 0. The CDR3 protein is CASSGQGSNQPQHF. The CDR3 nucleotides read TGTGCCAGTAGTGGACAGGGTAGCAATCAGCCCCAGCATTTT.